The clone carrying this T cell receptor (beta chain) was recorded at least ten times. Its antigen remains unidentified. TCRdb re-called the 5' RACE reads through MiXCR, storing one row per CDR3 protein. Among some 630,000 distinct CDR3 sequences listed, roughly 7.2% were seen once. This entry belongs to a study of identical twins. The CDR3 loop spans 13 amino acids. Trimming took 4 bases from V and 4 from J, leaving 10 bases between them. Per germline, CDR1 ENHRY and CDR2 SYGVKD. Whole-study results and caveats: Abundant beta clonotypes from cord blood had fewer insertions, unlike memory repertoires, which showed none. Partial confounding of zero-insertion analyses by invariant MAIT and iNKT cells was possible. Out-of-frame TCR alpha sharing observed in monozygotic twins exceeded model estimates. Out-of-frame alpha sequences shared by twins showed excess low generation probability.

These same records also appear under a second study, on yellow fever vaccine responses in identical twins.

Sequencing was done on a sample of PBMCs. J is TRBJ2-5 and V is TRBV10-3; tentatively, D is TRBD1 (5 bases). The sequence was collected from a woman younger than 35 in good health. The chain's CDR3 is CAISGTLPETQYF. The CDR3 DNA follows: TGTGCCATCAGTGGGACATTACCAGAGACCCAGTACTTC.